In this sample, the clone carrying this T cell receptor (beta chain) turned up many times. Its cognate antigen is unknown. The record originates from a study of early T cells in non-severe SARS-CoV-2 infection. The overall study: Sequenced bulk RNA came from whole blood that was unsorted, and chains were unpaired. Points from the study as a whole: VDJdb matching favored anti-spike CD8 responses, missing private and CD4 specificities.

The protocol attached unique molecular identifiers to individual cDNA molecules. Using its own MiXCR run on the 5' RACE reads, TCRdb lists one record per CDR3 protein. The profile shows fewer than 65,000 distinct CDR3 sequences, under 11% of them singletons. The CDR3 covers 14 residues. Germline CDR1 is KGHSH and CDR2 is LQKENI. V was cut by 6 bases and J by 1 base, with 13 bases left in between. The sample taken for sequencing was whole blood. V usage is TRBV18 and J usage is TRBJ2-7; D not certain. This TCR derives from an adult who was a healthcare worker with PCR-confirmed SARS-CoV-2 infection or an uninfected control (not recorded which). The CDR3 sequence is CASSRLSGSYEQYF. The CDR3 DNA reads as TGTGCCAGCTCCCGCCTTTCCGGTTCCTACGAGCAGTACTTC.